The clone carrying this T cell receptor beta chain was found many times. The antigen remains unidentified. About 480 ng RNA was reverse transcribed with alpha and beta constant-region primers. Each of the alpha and beta chains got its own library through chain-specific third strand synthesis with indices. Ligation attached cDNA to a 5' RACE adapter that carried a random hexamer and SP2 site. TCRdb reprocessed the 5' RACE reads via MiXCR and lists one record per CDR3 protein. The sample consists of 18,000 or so distinct CDR3 sequences, 8% to 10% of them appearing once. This sample stems from a study of HIV-infected patients and healthy controls. The overall study: By the second bleed, viral load was undetectable in about 65% of the 16 patients.

Deletions cut 2 bases from V and 7 bases from J, with 14 bases between. Germline V gives CDR1 GTSNPN, CDR2 SVGIG (reference sequence). The CDR3 extends over 14 amino acids. Study results and limitations: CDR3 sharing between individuals was lower in HIV-infected patients than in healthy controls.

Follow-up blood was drawn about 14 weeks, roughly three months, after antiretroviral therapy began. No cell fractionation was done, so the repertoire covers all unsorted peripheral blood T cells. This chain uses TRBV30 with TRBJ2-2; the D gene is possibly TRBD1 (5 bases). The clonotype was recovered from an adult with HIV infection. Source: blood, taken during antiretroviral therapy. CDR3 amino acids: CAWSYDSSYGELFF. For the CDR3, the DNA is TGTGCCTGGAGTTATGACAGTTCGTACGGGGAGCTGTTTTTT.